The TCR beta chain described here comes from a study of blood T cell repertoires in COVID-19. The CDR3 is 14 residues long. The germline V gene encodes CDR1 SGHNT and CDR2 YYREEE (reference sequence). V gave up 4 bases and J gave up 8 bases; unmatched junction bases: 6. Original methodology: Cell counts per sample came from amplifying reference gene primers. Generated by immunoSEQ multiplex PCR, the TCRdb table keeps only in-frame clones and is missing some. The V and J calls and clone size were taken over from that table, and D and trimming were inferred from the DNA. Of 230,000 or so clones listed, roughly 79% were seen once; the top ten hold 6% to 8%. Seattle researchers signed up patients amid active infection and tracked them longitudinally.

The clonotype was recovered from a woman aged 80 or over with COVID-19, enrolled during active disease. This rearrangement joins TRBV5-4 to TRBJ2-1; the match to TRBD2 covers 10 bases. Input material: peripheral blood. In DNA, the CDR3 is TGTGCCAGCAGCCTGGGACTAGCGTGGGATGAGCAGTTCTTC. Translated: CASSLGLAWDEQFF.